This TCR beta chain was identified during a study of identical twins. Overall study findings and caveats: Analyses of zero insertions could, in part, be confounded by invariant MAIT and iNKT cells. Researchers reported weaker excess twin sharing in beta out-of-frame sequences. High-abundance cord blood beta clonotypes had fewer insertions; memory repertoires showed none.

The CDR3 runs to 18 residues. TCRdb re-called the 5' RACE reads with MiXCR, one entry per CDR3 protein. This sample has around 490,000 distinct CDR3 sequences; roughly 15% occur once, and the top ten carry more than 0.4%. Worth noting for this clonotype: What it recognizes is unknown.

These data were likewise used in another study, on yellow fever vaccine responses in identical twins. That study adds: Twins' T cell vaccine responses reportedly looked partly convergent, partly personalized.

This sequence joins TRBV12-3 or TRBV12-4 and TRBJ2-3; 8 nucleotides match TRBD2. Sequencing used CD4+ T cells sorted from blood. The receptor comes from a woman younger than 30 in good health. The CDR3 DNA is TGTACCTGCTGTCGATTACCCCAGAGCGGGGGAGGATCAGATACGCAGTATTTT. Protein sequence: CTCCRLPQSGGGSDTQYF.